A selection of T cell receptor beta chains follows, all from one sample in a study of persistence of HIV-infected CD4 T cells. TCRdb's copy holds only in-frame clones and misses some; the assay was immunoSEQ multiplex PCR. The sample holds 30,000 to 45,000 clones, over 65% seen once. The antigens of these receptors remain unknown. The material sequenced was cultured CD4+ T cells from PBMCs, taken from a patient who received antiretroviral therapy. The receptors come from an adult with HIV. The donor label of this sample is uncertain. Each CDR3 is given with its conserved first and last residue. D genes are given only for firm matches. Size is stated for part of the rows, as once, few or many counts, or as a class when the clone is expanded.

D: NA
V: TRBV5-4
J: TRBJ2-2
size: NA
CDR3: CASSLDQVNTGELFF
DNA: TGTGCCAGCAGCTTGGACCAGGTCAACACCGGGGAGCTGTTTTTT

D: NA
V: TRBV10-2
J: TRBJ1-5
size: NA
CDR3: CASQQGRSQPQHF
DNA: TGCGCCAGCCAACAGGGCAGGTCTCAGCCCCAGCATTTT

D: TRBD1
V: TRBV27
J: TRBJ2-2
size: NA
CDR3: CASKSDRGSVRGTGELFF
DNA: TGTGCCAGCAAATCGGACAGGGGGTCTGTGAGGGGGACCGGGGAGCTGTTTTTT

D: NA
V: TRBV25-1
J: TRBJ2-4
size: NA
CDR3: CASSDGGTTKNIQYF
DNA: TGTGCCAGCAGTGACGGCGGGACGACTAAAAACATTCAGTACTTC

D: NA
V: TRBV19
J: TRBJ1-5
size: NA
CDR3: CASSIDGEYNQPQHF
DNA: TGTGCCAGTAGTATAGACGGGGAGTACAATCAGCCCCAGCATTTT

D: TRBD2
V: TRBV11-3
J: TRBJ2-2
size: NA
CDR3: CASSPISGGLTGELFF
DNA: TGTGCCAGCAGCCCCATTTCGGGGGGACTGACCGGGGAGCTGTTTTTT

D: TRBD1
V: TRBV5-1
J: TRBJ2-1
size: NA
CDR3: CASSLVSSGGGQGVYNEQFF
DNA: TGCGCCAGCAGCTTGGTCTCCTCTGGTGGGGGACAGGGGGTCTACAATGAGCAGTTCTTC

D: NA
V: TRBV29-1
J: TRBJ1-4
size: NA
CDR3: CSVTGTANEKLFF
DNA: TGCAGCGTTACCGGGACCGCTAATGAAAAACTGTTTTTT

D: NA
V: TRBV28
J: TRBJ1-1
size: NA
CDR3: CASGRAVLLNTEAFF
DNA: TGTGCCAGCGGTAGGGCAGTTCTTTTGAACACTGAAGCTTTCTTT

D: NA
V: TRBV2
J: TRBJ2-1
size: NA
CDR3: CASSWSASYNEQFF
DNA: TGTGCCAGCAGTTGGTCTGCTTCCTACAATGAGCAGTTCTTC

D: NA
V: TRBV27
J: TRBJ1-4
size: NA
CDR3: CASSHYLGGNEKLFF
DNA: TGTGCCAGCAGCCACTACTTGGGGGGTAATGAAAAACTGTTTTTT

D: NA
V: TRBV6-5
J: TRBJ2-5
size: few
CDR3: CASSYSSGSRETQYF
DNA: TGTGCCAGCAGTTATTCAAGCGGATCCCGGGAGACCCAGTACTTC

D: NA
V: TRBV6-2/TRBV6-3
J: TRBJ1-1
size: once
CDR3: CASSYWAGRTEAFF
DNA: TGTGCCAGCAGTTACTGGGCAGGGAGAACTGAAGCTTTCTTT

D: NA
V: TRBV7-2
J: TRBJ2-7
size: once
CDR3: CASSLSSYEQYF
DNA: TGTGCCAGCAGTCTCAGCTCCTACGAGCAGTACTTC

D: NA
V: TRBV6-5
J: TRBJ1-2
size: NA
CDR3: CASNYLTGNYGYTF
DNA: TGTGCCAGCAATTACTTGACAGGCAACTATGGCTACACCTTC

D: NA
V: TRBV6-5
J: TRBJ2-7
size: NA
CDR3: CASTLRPGRAYEQYF
DNA: TGTGCCAGCACCCTACGGCCGGGCAGGGCTTACGAGCAGTACTTC

D: TRBD1
V: TRBV2
J: TRBJ1-3
size: NA
CDR3: CASSGTGGYTIYF
DNA: TGTGCCAGCAGTGGGACAGGGGGATACACCATATATTTT

D: NA
V: TRBV2
J: TRBJ1-2
size: NA
CDR3: CASSEVNRDYGYTF
DNA: TGTGCCAGCAGTGAAGTGAACAGGGACTATGGCTACACCTTC

D: NA
V: TRBV6-5
J: TRBJ2-2
size: few
CDR3: CASIWTENTGELFF
DNA: TGTGCCAGCATTTGGACAGAGAACACCGGGGAGCTGTTTTTT

D: TRBD2
V: TRBV2
J: TRBJ2-6
size: NA
CDR3: CASSERRGTSGANVLTF
DNA: TGTGCCAGCAGTGAAAGGCGGGGGACCTCTGGGGCCAACGTCCTGACTTTC

D: TRBD2
V: TRBV7-3
J: TRBJ2-1
size: NA
CDR3: CASSAKITSGGAIEQFF
DNA: TGTGCCAGCAGCGCTAAGATCACTAGCGGGGGGGCGATTGAGCAGTTCTTC

D: NA
V: TRBV12-3/TRBV12-4
J: TRBJ1-3
size: NA
CDR3: CASSSSTGNTIYF
DNA: TGTGCCAGCAGTTCTTCAACTGGAAACACCATATATTTT

D: TRBD1
V: TRBV7-9
J: TRBJ2-7
size: NA
CDR3: CASSLVDRVSYEQYF
DNA: TGTGCCAGCAGCTTAGTGGACAGGGTCTCCTACGAGCAGTACTTC

D: TRBD1
V: TRBV9
J: TRBJ1-5
size: NA
CDR3: CASSATGGNQPQHF
DNA: TGTGCCAGCAGCGCCACAGGGGGCAATCAGCCCCAGCATTTT

D: NA
V: TRBV5-1
J: TRBJ1-2
size: NA
CDR3: CASSLERAGGNGYTF
DNA: TGCGCCAGCAGCTTGGAGCGTGCGGGGGGTAATGGCTACACCTTC

D: NA
V: TRBV14
J: TRBJ1-1
size: NA
CDR3: CASSQALDGNTEAFF
DNA: TGTGCCAGCAGCCAAGCCCTGGACGGGAACACTGAAGCTTTCTTT

D: NA
V: TRBV5-1
J: TRBJ2-2
size: once
CDR3: CASSPNIAPTNTGELFF
DNA: TGCGCCAGCAGCCCCAACATAGCACCCACGAACACCGGGGAGCTGTTTTTT

D: NA
V: TRBV10-2
J: TRBJ2-7
size: NA
CDR3: CASSEVRASGYEQYF
DNA: TGCGCCAGCAGTGAGGTACGGGCTAGTGGGTACGAGCAGTACTTC

D: TRBD1
V: TRBV19
J: TRBJ2-7
size: NA
CDR3: CASSPGQATEQYF
DNA: TGTGCCAGTAGTCCGGGACAGGCGACTGAGCAGTACTTC

D: TRBD2
V: TRBV7-6
J: TRBJ2-1
size: NA
CDR3: CASSGRGLAGATEQFF
DNA: TGTGCCAGCAGCGGAAGGGGGCTAGCGGGGGCAACGGAGCAGTTCTTC

D: TRBD1
V: TRBV28
J: TRBJ1-2
size: NA
CDR3: CASSLTPGQGATGGYTF
DNA: TGTGCCAGCAGTCTTACGCCGGGACAGGGGGCGACGGGTGGCTACACCTTC

D: TRBD1
V: TRBV28
J: TRBJ1-1
size: once
CDR3: CASPGQGSLNTEAFF
DNA: TGTGCCAGTCCGGGACAGGGGTCCTTGAACACTGAAGCTTTCTTT

D: NA
V: TRBV3-1/TRBV3-2
J: TRBJ1-6
size: NA
CDR3: CASSRGGSAYNSPLHF
DNA: TGTGCCAGCAGTAGGGGAGGGTCGGCCTATAATTCACCCCTCCACTTT

D: NA
V: TRBV5-1
J: TRBJ1-1
size: NA
CDR3: CASSSGGMGSEAFF
DNA: TGCGCCAGCAGCTCTGGAGGGATGGGCTCTGAAGCTTTCTTT

D: TRBD2
V: TRBV24-1
J: TRBJ2-3
size: NA
CDR3: CATSDSTSGVTDTQYF
DNA: TGTGCCACCAGTGATTCCACTAGCGGGGTCACAGATACGCAGTATTTT

D: NA
V: TRBV7-2
J: TRBJ2-6
size: NA
CDR3: CASSQRASGANVLTF
DNA: TGTGCCAGCAGCCAAAGGGCGTCCGGGGCCAACGTCCTGACTTTC

D: TRBD1
V: TRBV7-6
J: TRBJ1-5
size: NA
CDR3: CASTPGTGGLCSNQPQHF
DNA: TGTGCCAGCACCCCCGGGACAGGGGGTCTGTGTAGCAATCAGCCCCAGCATTTT

D: NA
V: TRBV5-1
J: TRBJ1-2
size: once
CDR3: CASSLGAGWAYGYTF
DNA: TGCGCCAGCAGCTTGGGCGCGGGGTGGGCCTATGGCTACACCTTC

D: TRBD1
V: TRBV7-9
J: TRBJ2-1
size: NA
CDR3: CASSWDRRYNEQFF
DNA: TGTGCCAGCAGCTGGGACAGGCGATACAATGAGCAGTTCTTC

D: NA
V: TRBV9
J: TRBJ2-1
size: NA
CDR3: CASSVQPLPGNEQFF
DNA: TGTGCCAGCAGCGTACAGCCCCTCCCTGGCAATGAGCAGTTCTTC

D: NA
V: TRBV19
J: TRBJ1-1
size: NA
CDR3: CASRSSTDLLLTEAFF
DNA: TGTGCCAGTAGAAGTTCGACGGACCTATTGCTCACTGAAGCTTTCTTT

D: NA
V: TRBV28
J: TRBJ2-6
size: NA
CDR3: CASSSAGSGANVLTF
DNA: TGTGCCAGCAGTTCCGCCGGATCTGGGGCCAACGTCCTGACTTTC

D: TRBD2
V: TRBV10-2
J: TRBJ2-7
size: NA
CDR3: CASSPPSGGAHEQYF
DNA: TGCGCCAGCAGTCCCCCCAGCGGGGGGGCCCACGAGCAGTACTTC

D: NA
V: TRBV7-2
J: TRBJ2-1
size: NA
CDR3: CASSFNSYNEQFF
DNA: TGTGCCAGCAGCTTTAACAGCTACAATGAGCAGTTCTTC

D: TRBD2
V: TRBV7-2
J: TRBJ2-3
size: NA
CDR3: CASSASGGATDTQYF
DNA: TGTGCCAGCAGCGCTAGCGGGGGGGCCACAGATACGCAGTATTTT

D: TRBD2
V: TRBV12-5
J: TRBJ2-1
size: once
CDR3: CASRSGGLSYEQFF
DNA: TGTGCTAGCCGTAGCGGGGGGTTGTCATATGAGCAGTTCTTC

D: NA
V: TRBV19
J: TRBJ2-7
size: NA
CDR3: CASSRGAPIYEQYF
DNA: TGTGCCAGTAGTAGGGGAGCTCCAATCTACGAGCAGTACTTC

D: TRBD1
V: TRBV6-5
J: TRBJ2-3
size: NA
CDR3: CASVRGGQGTDTQYF
DNA: TGTGCCAGCGTTAGAGGGGGACAGGGAACAGATACGCAGTATTTT

D: TRBD2
V: TRBV3-1/TRBV3-2
J: TRBJ2-3
size: NA
CDR3: CASSQDSVAGGGDTQYF
DNA: TGTGCCAGCAGCCAAGATTCGGTAGCGGGGGGAGGAGATACGCAGTATTTT

D: TRBD2
V: TRBV28
J: TRBJ2-3
size: NA
CDR3: CASSGMGLAVADTQYF
DNA: TGTGCCAGCAGTGGAATGGGACTAGCGGTCGCAGATACGCAGTATTTT

D: TRBD2
V: TRBV6-5
J: TRBJ2-3
size: NA
CDR3: CASGRRLATDTQYF
DNA: TGTGCCAGCGGAAGGAGACTAGCCACAGATACGCAGTATTTT

D: TRBD1
V: TRBV2
J: TRBJ2-2
size: once
CDR3: CASSLDRGKNTGELFF
DNA: TGTGCCAGCAGCCTCGACAGGGGTAAAAACACCGGGGAGCTGTTTTTT

D: NA
V: TRBV10-1
J: TRBJ2-7
size: NA
CDR3: CASSDESRTPFSYEQYF
DNA: TGCGCCAGCAGTGATGAATCCCGGACTCCTTTCTCCTACGAGCAGTACTTC